The next 2 T cell receptor beta chains were all read from a single sample in a study of blood T cell repertoires in COVID-19. The assay was immunoSEQ multiplex PCR, and TCRdb's table has in-frame clones only and misses some. Here the sample spans approximately 160,000 clones, over 65% being singletons. The material sequenced was PBMCs or T cells enriched from blood (not recorded which). Every receptor here comes from a woman in her forties or fifties who had recovered from COVID-19.

As concerns this clone: At one end, the junction sequence differs from germline, possibly due to a read error. This rearrangement joins TRBV11-2 to TRBJ1-1, with a tentative D call TRBD1 (5 bases). The germline V gene has CDR1 SGHAT and CDR2 FQNNGV. This CDR3 region has 13 residues. CDR3 protein: CASSGGVNTEAFF. Here the CDR3 DNA reads TGTGCCAGCAGCGGAGGGGTGAATACTGAAGCTTTCTTT.

The chain has TRBV30 and TRBJ1-2; possibly TRBD1 for D (5 bases). The V end lost 0 bases, the J end lost 5 bases, and 16 bases lay between the germline ends. The CDR3 extends over 15 amino acids. CDR1 is GTSNPN and CDR2 is SVGIG in the germline V gene (reference sequence). CDR3 nucleotides: TGTGCCTGGAGTGTTCGACCGGGGGAGTGGTATGGCTACACCTTC. Translated, it gives CAWSVRPGEWYGYTF. Combining the CDR3 with reference TRBV30 and TRBJ1-2 gives the whole variable domain SQTIHQWPATLVQPVGSPLSLECTVEGTSNPNLYWYRQAAGRGLQLLFYSVGIGQISSEVPQNLSASRPQDRQFILSSKKLLLSDSGFYLCAWSVRPGEWYGYTFGSGTRLTVV.